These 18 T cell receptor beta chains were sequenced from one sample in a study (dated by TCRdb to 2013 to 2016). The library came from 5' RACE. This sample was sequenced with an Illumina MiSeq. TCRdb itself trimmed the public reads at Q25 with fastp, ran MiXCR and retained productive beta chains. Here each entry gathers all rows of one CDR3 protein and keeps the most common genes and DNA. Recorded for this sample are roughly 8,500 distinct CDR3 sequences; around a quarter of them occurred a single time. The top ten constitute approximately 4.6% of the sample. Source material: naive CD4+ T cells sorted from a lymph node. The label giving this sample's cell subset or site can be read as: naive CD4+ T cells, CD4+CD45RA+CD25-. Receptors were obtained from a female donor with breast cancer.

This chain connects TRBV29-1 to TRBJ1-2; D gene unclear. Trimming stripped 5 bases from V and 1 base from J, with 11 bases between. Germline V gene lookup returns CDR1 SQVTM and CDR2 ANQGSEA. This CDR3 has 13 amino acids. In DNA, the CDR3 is TGCAGCGTTTTATCCGATTTTAACTATGGCTACACCTTC. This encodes CSVLSDFNYGYTF. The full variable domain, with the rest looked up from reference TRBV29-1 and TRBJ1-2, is SAVISQKPSRDICQRGTSLTIQCQVDSQVTMMFWYRQQPGQSLTLIATANQGSEATYESGFVIDKFPISRPNLTFSTLTVSNMSPEDSSIYLCSVLSDFNYGYTFGSGTRLTVV.

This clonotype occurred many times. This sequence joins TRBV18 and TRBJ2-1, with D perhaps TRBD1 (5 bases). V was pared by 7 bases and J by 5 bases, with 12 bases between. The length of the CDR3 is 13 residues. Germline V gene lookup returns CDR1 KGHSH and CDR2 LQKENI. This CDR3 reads CASFGQTNNEQFF. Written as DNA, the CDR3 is TGTGCCAGCTTTGGACAAACCAACAATGAGCAGTTCTTC.

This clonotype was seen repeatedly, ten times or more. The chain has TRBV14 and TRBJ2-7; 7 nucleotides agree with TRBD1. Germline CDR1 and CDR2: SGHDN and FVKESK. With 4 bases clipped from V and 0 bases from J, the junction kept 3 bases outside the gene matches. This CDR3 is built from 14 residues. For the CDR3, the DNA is TGTGCCAGCAGCCCGGGACAGAGCTCCTACGAGCAGTACTTC. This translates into CASSPGQSSYEQYF. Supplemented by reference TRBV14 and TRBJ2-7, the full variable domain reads EAGVTQFPSHSVIEKGQTVTLRCDPISGHDNLYWYRRVMGKEIKFLLHFVKESKQDESGMPNNRFLAERTGGTYSTLKVQPAELEDSGVYFCASSPGQSSYEQYFGPGTRLTVT.

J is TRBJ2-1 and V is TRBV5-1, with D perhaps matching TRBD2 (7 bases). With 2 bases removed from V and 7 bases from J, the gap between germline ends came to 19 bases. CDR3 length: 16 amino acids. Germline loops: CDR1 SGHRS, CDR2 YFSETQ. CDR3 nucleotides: TGCGCCAGCAGCTTCACGGGGGCAAGCGGGGCTAATGAGCAGTTCTTC. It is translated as CASSFTGASGANEQFF.

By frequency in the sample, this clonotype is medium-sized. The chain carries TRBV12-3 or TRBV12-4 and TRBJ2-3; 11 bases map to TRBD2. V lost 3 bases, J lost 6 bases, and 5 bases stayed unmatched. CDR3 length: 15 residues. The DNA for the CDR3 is TGTGCCAGCAGTTTTTCACTAGCGGGAGTGGATACGCAGTATTTT. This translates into CASSFSLAGVDTQYF.

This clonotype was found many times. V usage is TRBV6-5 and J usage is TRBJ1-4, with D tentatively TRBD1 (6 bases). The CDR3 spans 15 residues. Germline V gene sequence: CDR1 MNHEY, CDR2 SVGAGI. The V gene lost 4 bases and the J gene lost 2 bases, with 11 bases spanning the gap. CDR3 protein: CASSSGTRTNEKLFF. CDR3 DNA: TGTGCCAGCAGTTCCGGGACACGGACTAATGAAAAACTGTTTTTT.

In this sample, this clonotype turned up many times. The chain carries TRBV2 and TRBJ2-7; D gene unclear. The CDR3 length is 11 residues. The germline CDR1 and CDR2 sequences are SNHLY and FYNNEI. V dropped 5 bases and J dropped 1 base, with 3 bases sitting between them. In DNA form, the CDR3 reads TGTGCCAGCAGTATGTCCTACGAGCAGTACTTC. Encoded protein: CASSMSYEQYF.

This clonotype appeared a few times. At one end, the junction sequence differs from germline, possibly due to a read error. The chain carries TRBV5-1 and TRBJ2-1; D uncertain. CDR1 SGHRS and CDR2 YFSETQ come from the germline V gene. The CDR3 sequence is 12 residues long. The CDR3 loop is CANSLKVDEQLF. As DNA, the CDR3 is TGCGCCAACAGCTTGAAGGTTGATGAGCAGCTCTTC.

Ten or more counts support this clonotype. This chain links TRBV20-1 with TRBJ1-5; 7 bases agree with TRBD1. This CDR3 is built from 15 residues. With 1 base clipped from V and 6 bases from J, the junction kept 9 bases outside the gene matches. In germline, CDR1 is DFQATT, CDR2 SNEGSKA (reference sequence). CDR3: CSARAIGGGGQPQHF. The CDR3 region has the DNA TGCAGTGCTAGAGCGATAGGGGGCGGAGGTCAGCCCCAGCATTTT.

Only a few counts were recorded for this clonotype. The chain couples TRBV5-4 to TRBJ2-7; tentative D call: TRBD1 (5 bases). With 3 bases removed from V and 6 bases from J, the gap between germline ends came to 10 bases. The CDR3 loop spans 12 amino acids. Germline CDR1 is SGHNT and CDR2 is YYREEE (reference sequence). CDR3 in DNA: TGTGCCAGCAGCTCCGACAGAGGCGAGCAGTACTTC. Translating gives CASSSDRGEQYF.

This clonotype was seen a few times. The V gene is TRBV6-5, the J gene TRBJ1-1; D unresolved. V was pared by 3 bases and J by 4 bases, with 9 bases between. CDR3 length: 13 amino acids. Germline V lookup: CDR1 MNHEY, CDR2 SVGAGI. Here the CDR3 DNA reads TGTGCCAGCAGTTATGATGTGGGCACTGAAGCTTTCTTT. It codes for CASSYDVGTEAFF.

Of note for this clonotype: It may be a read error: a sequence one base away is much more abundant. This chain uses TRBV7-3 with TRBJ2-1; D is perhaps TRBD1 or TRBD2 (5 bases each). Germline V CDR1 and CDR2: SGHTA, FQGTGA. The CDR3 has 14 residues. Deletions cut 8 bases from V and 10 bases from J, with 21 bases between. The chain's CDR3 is CASGPSEGFREQFF. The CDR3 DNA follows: TGTGCCAGCGGCCCCTCCGAGGGGTTTCGGGAGCAGTTCTTC.

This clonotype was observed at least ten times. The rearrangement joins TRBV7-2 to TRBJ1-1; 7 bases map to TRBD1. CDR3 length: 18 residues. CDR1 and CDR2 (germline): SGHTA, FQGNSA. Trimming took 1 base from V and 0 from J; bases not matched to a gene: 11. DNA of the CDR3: TGTGCCAGCAGCTTAGGCTACAGGGGAAGTAGGATGAACACTGAAGCTTTCTTT. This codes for CASSLGYRGSRMNTEAFF.

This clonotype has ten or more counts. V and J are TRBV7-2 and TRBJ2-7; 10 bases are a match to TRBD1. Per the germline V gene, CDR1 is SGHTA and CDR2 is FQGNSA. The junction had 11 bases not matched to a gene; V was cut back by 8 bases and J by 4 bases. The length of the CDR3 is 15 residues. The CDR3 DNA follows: TGTGCCAGCCAGATGAAGACAGGGGGCCAGTACGAGCAGTACTTC. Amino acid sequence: CASQMKTGGQYEQYF. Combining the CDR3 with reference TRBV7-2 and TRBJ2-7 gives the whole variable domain GAGVSQSPSNKVTEKGKDVELRCDPISGHTALYWYRQSLGQGLEFLIYFQGNSAPDKSGLPSDRFSAERTGGSVSTLTIQRTQQEDSAVYLCASQMKTGGQYEQYFGPGTRLTVT.

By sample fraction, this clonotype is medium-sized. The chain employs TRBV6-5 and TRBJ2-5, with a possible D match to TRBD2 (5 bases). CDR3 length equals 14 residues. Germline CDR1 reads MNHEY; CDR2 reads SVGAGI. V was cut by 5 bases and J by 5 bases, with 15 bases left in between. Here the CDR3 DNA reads TGTGCCAGCAGTCCGCCGGGATCCGGGGAGACCCAGTACTTC. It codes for CASSPPGSGETQYF.

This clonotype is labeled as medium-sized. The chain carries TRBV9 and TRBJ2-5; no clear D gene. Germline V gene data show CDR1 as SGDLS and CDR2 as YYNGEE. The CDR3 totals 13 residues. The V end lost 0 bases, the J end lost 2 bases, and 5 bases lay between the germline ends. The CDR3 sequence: CASSVGMQETQYF. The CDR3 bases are TGTGCCAGCAGCGTAGGAATGCAAGAGACCCAGTACTTC.

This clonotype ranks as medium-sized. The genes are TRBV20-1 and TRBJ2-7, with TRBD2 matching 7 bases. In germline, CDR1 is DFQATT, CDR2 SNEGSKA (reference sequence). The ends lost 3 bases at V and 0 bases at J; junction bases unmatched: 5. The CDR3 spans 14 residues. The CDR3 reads CSARLAGPSYEQYF. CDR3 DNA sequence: TGCAGTGCTAGGTTAGCGGGCCCCTCCTACGAGCAGTACTTC.

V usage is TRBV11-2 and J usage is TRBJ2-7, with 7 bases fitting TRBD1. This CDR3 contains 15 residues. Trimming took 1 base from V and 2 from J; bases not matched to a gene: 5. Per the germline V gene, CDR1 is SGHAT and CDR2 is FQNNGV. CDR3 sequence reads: CASSLGQGVTYEQYF. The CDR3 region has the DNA TGTGCCAGCAGCTTAGGGCAGGGGGTTACCTACGAGCAGTACTTC.